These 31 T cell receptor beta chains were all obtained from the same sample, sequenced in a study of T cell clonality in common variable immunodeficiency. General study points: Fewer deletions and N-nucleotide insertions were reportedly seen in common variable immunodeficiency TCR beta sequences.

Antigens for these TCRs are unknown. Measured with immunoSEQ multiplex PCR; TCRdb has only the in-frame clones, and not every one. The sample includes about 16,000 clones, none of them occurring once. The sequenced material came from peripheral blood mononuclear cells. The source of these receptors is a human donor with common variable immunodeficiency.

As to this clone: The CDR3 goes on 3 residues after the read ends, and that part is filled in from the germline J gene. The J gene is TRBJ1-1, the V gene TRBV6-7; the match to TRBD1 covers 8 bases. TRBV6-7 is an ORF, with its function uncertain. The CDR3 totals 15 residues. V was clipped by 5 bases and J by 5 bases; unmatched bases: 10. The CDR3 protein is CASSTGQERSTEAFF. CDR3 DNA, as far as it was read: TGTGCCAGCAGTACGGGACAGGAACGAAGTACTGAA.

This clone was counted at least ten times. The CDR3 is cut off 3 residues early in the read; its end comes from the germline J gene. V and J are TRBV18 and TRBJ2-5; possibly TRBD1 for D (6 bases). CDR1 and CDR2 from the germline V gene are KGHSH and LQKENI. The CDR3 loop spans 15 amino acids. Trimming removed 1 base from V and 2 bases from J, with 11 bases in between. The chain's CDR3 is CASSPQTGYQETQYF. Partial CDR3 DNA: TGTGCCAGCTCACCACAAACAGGGTATCAAGAGACC.

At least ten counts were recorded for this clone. CDR3 bases read: TGTGCCAGCAGCCAAGTCGAGCACTCTGGAAACACC. It codes for CASSQVEHSGNT. The CDR3 as a whole reads CASSQVEHSGNTIYF. The chain employs TRBV14 and TRBJ1-3; D unclear. The CDR3 end is not reached by the read, which stops 3 residues before it; the germline J gene fills it in. Germline CDR1 and CDR2: SGHDN and FVKESK. CDR3 size: 15 residues. Deletions cut 1 base from V and 0 bases from J, with 7 bases between.

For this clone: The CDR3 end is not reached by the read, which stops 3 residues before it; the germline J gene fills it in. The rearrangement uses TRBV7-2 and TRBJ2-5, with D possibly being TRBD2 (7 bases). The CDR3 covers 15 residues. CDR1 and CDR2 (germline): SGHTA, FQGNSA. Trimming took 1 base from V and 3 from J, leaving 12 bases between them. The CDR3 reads CASSLGGGGKETQYF. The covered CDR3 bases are TGTGCCAGCAGCTTAGGAGGGGGGGGCAAAGAGACC.

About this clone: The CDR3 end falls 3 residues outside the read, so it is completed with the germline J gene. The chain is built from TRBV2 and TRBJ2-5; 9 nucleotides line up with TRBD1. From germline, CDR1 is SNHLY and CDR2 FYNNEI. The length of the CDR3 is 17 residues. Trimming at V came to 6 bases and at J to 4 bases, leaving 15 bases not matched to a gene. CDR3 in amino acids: CASSDRKPGQGGETQYF. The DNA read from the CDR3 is TGTGCCAGCAGCGATCGTAAGCCGGGACAGGGAGGAGAGACC. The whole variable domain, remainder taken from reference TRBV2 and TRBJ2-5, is EPEVTQTPSHQVTQMGQEVILRCVPISNHLYFYWYRQILGQKVEFLVSFYNNEISEKSEIFDDQFSVERPDGSNFTLKIRSTKLEDSAMYFCASSDRKPGQGGETQYFGPGTRLLVL.

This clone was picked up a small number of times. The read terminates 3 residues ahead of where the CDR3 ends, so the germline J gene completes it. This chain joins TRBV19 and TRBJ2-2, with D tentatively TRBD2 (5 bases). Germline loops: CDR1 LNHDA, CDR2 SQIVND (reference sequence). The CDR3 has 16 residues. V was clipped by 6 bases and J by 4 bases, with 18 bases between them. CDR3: CASSVSQAVFTGELFF. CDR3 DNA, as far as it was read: TGTGCCAGTAGCGTATCCCAAGCGGTGTTCACCGGGGAG. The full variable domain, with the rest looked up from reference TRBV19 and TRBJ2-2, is DGGITQSPKYLFRKEGQNVTLSCEQNLNHDAMYWYRQDPGQGLRLIYYSQIVNDFQKGDIAEGYSVSREKKESFPLTVTSAQKNPTAFYLCASSVSQAVFTGELFFGEGSRLTVL.

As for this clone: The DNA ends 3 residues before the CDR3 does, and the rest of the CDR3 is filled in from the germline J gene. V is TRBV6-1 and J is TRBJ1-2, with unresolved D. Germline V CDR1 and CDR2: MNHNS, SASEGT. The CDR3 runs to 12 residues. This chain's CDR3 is CASSEEGGGYTF. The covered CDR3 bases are TGTGCCAGCAGTGAAGAGGGCGGGGGC.

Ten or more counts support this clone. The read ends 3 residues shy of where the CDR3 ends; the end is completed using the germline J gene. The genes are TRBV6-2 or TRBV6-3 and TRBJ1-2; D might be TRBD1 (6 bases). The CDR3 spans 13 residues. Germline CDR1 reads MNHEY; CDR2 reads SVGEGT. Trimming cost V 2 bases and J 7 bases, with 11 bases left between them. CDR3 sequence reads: CASSYGGGTGYTF. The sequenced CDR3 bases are TGTGCCAGCAGTTACGGAGGGGGAACTGGC.

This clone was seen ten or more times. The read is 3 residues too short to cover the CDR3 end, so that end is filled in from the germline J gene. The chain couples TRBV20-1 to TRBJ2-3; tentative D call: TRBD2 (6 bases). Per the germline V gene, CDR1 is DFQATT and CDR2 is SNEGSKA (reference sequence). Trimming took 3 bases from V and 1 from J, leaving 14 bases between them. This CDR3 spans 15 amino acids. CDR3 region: CSASDIAAGTDTQYF. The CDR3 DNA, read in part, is TGCAGTGCTAGTGATATAGCGGCCGGCACAGATACG.

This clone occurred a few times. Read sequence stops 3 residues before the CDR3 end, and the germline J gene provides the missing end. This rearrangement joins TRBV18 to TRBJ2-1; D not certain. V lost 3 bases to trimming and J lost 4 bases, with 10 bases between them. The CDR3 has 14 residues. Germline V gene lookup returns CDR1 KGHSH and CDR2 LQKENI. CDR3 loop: CASSPTAGYNEQFF. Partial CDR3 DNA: TGTGCCAGCTCACCCACAGCCGGTTACAATGAG.

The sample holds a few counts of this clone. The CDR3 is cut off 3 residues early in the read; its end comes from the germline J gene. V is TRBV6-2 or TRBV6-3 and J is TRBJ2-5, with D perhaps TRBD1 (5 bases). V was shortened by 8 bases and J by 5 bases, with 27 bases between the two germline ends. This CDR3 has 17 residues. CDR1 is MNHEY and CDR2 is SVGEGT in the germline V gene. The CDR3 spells CASSFSPIPGIGETQYF. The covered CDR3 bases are TGTGCCAGCTCCTTCTCCCCGATTCCAGGGATAGGTGAGACC.

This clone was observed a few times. The CDR3 is CSVSSGSGFEQYF. The part of the CDR3 DNA that was read is TGCAGCGTCTCTAGCGGGAGCGGGTTCGAG. The chain links TRBV29-1 to TRBJ2-7; 10 positions agree with TRBD2. The DNA ends 3 residues before the CDR3 does, and the rest of the CDR3 is filled in from the germline J gene. J gave up 6 bases and V 6 bases, and 8 bases lay outside the gene matches. Germline V gives CDR1 SQVTM, CDR2 ANQGSEA. CDR3 length equals 13 residues.

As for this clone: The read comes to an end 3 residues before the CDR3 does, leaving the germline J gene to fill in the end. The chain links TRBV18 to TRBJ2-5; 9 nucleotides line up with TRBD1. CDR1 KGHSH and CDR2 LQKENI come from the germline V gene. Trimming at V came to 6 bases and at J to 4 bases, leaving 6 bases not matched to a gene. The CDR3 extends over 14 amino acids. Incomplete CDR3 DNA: TGTGCCAGCTCTCCTACAGGGGGCGCAGAGACC. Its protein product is CASSPTGGAET. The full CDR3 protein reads CASSPTGGAETQYF. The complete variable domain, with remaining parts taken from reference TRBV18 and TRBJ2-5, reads NAGVMQNPRHLVRRRGQEARLRCSPMKGHSHVYWYRQLPEEGLKFMVYLQKENIIDESGMPKERFSAEFPKEGPSILRIQQVVRGDSAAYFCASSPTGGAETQYFGPGTRLLVL.

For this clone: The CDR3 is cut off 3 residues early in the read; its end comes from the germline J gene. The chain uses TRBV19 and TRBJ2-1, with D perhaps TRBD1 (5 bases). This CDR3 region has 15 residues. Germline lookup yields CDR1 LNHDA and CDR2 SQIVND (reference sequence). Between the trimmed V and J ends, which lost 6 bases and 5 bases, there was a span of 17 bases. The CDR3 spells CASSRAAIPNNEQFF. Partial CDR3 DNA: TGTGCCAGTAGCAGGGCGGCAATTCCAAACAATGAG.

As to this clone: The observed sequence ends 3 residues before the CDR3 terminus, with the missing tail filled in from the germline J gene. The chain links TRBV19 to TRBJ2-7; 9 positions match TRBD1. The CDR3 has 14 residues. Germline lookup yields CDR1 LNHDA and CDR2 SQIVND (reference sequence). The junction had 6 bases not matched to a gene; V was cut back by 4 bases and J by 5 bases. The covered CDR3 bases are TGTGCCAGTAGTACTATGGGACAGGGCCACGAG. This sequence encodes CASSTMGQGHE. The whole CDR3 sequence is CASSTMGQGHEQYF.

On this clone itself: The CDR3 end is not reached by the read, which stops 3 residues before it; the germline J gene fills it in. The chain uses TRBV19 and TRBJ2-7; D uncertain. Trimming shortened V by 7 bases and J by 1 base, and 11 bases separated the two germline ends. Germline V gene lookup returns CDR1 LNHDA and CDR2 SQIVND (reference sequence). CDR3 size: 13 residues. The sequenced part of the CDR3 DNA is TGTGCCAGTAACTCCTTTGGTTCCTACGAG. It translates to CASNSFGSYE. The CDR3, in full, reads CASNSFGSYEQYF. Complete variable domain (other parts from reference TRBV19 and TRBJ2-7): DGGITQSPKYLFRKEGQNVTLSCEQNLNHDAMYWYRQDPGQGLRLIYYSQIVNDFQKGDIAEGYSVSREKKESFPLTVTSAQKNPTAFYLCASNSFGSYEQYFGPGTRLTVT.

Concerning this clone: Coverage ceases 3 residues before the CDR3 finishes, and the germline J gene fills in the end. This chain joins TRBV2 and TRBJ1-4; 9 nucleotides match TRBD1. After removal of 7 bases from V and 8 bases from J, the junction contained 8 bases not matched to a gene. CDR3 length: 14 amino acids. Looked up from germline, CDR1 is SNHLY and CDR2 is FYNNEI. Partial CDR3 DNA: TGTGCCAGCAATCGCCGACAGGGGGAGGAAAAA. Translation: CASNRRQGEEK. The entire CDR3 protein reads CASNRRQGEEKLFF.

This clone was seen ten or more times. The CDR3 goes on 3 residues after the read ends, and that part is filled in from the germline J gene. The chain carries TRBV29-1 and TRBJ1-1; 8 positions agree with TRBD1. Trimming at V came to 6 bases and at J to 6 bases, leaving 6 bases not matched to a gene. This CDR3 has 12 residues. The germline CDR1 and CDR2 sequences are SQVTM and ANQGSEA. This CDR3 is CSVQGQGAEAFF. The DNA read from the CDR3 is TGCAGCGTCCAAGGACAGGGCGCTGAA.

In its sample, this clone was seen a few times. This chain's CDR3 is CASSLASGRGNQPQHF. CDR3 DNA (partial): TGTGCCAGCAGCTTAGCGAGTGGGCGCGGCAATCAGCCC. The chain joins TRBV7-2 to TRBJ1-5; no reliable D call. Sequencing ends 3 residues short of the CDR3 end; the germline J gene provides the rest. The CDR3 covers 16 residues. The germline CDR1 and CDR2 sequences are SGHTA and FQGNSA. V was clipped by 0 bases and J by 2 bases, with 11 bases between them.

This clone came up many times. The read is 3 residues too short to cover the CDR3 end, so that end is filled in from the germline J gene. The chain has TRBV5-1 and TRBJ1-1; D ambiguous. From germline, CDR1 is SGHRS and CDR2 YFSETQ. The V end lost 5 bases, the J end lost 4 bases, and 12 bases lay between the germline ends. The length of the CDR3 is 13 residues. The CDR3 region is CASRAGHGTEAFF. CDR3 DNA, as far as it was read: TGCGCCAGCAGAGCGGGCCACGGCACTGAA. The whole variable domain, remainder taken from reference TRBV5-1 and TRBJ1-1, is KAGVTQTPRYLIKTRGQQVTLSCSPISGHRSVSWYQQTPGQGLQFLFEYFSETQRNKGNFPGRFSGRQFSNSRSEMNVSTLELGDSALYLCASRAGHGTEAFFGQGTRLTVV.

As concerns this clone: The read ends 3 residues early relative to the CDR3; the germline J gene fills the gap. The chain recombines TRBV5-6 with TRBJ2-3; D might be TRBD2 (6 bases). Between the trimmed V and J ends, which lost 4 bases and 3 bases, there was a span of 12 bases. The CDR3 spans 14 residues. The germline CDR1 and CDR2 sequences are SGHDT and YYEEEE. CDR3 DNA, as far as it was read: TGTGCCAGCAGCCCGACCGGGGGTACAGATACG. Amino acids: CASSPTGGTDT. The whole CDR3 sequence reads CASSPTGGTDTQYF.

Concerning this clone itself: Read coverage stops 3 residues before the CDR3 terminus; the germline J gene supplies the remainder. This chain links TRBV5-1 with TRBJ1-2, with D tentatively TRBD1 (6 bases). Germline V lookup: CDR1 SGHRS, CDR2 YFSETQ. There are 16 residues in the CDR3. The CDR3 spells CASSLGVSLQGSGYTF. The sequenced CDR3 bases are TGCGCCAGCAGCTTGGGGGTTTCTTTGCAGGGGAGCGGC. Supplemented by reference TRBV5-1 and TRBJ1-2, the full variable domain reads KAGVTQTPRYLIKTRGQQVTLSCSPISGHRSVSWYQQTPGQGLQFLFEYFSETQRNKGNFPGRFSGRQFSNSRSEMNVSTLELGDSALYLCASSLGVSLQGSGYTFGSGTRLTVV.

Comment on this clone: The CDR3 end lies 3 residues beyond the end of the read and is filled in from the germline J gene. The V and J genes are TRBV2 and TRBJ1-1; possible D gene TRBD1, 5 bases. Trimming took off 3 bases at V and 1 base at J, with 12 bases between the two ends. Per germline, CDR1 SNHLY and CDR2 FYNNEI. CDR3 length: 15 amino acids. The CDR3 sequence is CASSEWGVQNTEAFF. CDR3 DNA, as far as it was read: TGTGCCAGCAGTGAGTGGGGGGTCCAGAACACTGAA.

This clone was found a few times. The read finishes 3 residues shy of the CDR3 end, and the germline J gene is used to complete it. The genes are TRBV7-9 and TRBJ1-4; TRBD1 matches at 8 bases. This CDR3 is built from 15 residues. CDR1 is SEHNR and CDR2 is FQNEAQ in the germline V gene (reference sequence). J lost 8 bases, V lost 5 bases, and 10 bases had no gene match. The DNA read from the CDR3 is TGTGCCAGCAGCCCCCCCACAGGGGGGGGCGAAAAA. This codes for CASSPPTGGGEK. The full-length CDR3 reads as CASSPPTGGGEKLFF.

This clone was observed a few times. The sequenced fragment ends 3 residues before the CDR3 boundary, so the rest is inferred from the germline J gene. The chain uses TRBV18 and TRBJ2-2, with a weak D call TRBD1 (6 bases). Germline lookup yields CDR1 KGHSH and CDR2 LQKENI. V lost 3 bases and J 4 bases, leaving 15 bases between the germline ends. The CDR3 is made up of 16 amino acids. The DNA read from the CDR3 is TGTGCCAGCTCACCGGACAGCCCCCCGGTCACCGGGGAG. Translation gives CASSPDSPPVTGE. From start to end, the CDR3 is CASSPDSPPVTGELFF.

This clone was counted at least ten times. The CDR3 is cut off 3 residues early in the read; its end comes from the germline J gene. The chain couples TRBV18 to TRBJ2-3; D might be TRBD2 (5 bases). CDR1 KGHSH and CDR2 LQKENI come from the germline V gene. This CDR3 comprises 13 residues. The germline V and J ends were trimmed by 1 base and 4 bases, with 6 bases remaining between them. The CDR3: CASSPQRPDTQYF. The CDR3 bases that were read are TGTGCCAGCTCACCACAGCGGCCAGATACG.

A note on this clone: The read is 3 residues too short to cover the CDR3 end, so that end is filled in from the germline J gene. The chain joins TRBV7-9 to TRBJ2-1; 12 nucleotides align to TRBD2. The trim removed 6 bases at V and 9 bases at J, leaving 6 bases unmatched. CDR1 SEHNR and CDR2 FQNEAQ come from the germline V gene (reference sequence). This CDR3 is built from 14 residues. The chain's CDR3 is CASRATSGRTEQFF. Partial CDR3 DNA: TGTGCCAGCAGGGCCACTAGCGGGAGGACTGAG.

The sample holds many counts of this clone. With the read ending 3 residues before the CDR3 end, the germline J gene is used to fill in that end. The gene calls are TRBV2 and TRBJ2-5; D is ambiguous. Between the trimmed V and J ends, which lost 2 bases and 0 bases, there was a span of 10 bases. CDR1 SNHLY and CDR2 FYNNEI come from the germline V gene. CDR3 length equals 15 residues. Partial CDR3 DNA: TGTGCCAGCAGTGAACAGGCCTTGTACCAAGAGACC. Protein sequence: CASSEQALYQET. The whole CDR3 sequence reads CASSEQALYQETQYF.

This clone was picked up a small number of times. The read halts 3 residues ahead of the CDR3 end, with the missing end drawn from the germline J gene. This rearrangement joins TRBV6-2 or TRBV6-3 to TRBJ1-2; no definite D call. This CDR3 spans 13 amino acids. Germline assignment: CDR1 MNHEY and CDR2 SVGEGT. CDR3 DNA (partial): TGTGCCACAAAACGGGCGGACTTGGACGGC. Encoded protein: CATKRADLDG. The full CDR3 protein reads CATKRADLDGYTF.

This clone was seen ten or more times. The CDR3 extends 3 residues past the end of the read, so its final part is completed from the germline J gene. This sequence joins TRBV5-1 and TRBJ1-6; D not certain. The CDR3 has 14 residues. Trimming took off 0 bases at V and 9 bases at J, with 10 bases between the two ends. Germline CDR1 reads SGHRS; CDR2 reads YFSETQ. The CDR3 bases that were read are TGCGCCAGCAGCTTGGCCGGTGGTACTTCACCC. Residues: CASSLAGGTSP. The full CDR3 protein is CASSLAGGTSPLHF.

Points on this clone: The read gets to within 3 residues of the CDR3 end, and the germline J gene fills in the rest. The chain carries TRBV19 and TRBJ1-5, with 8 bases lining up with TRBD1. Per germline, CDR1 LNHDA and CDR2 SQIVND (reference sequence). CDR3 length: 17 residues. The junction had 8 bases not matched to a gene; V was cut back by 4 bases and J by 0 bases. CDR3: CASSTQLTGGSNQPQHF. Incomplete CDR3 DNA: TGTGCCAGTAGTACCCAACTTACAGGGGGTAGCAATCAGCCC.